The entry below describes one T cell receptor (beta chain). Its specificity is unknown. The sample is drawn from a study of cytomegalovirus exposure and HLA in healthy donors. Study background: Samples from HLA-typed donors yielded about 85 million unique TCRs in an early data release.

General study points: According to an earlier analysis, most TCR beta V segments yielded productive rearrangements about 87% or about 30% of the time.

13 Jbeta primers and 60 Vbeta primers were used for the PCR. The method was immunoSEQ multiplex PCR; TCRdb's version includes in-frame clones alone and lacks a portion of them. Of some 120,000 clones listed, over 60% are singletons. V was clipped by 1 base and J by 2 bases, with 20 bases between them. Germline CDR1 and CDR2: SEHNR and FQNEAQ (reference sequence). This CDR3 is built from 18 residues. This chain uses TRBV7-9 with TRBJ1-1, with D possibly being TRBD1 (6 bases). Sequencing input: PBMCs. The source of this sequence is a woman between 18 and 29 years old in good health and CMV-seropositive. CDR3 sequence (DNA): TGTGCCAGCAGCTTAGGATCCCTTAGGGACATCTTCAACACTGAAGCTTTCTTT. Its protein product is CASSLGSLRDIFNTEAFF.